What follows are 13 T cell receptor beta chains derived from one specimen sequenced in a study of cytomegalovirus exposure and HLA in healthy donors. Both 60 Vbeta primers and 13 Jbeta primers went into the PCR. Assay used: immunoSEQ multiplex PCR; TCRdb lists only in-frame clones, some missing. The data hold about 200,000 clones, with 9.5% to 15% observed a single time. What was sequenced was PBMCs. These receptors all come from a man in his forties or fifties in good health and CMV-seropositive.

This clone was counted only a few times. The genes are TRBV2 and TRBJ1-2; D is perhaps TRBD1 (6 bases). The CDR3 contains 14 residues. The V gene's germline CDR1 is SNHLY and CDR2 FYNNEI. V was clipped by 1 base and J by 2 bases, with 8 bases between them. The CDR3 region is CASSEVGQNYGYTF. In DNA, the CDR3 is TGTGCCAGCAGTGAAGTTGGACAGAACTATGGCTACACCTTC. The variable domain in full, completed from reference TRBV2 and TRBJ1-2, reads EPEVTQTPSHQVTQMGQEVILRCVPISNHLYFYWYRQILGQKVEFLVSFYNNEISEKSEIFDDQFSVERPDGSNFTLKIRSTKLEDSAMYFCASSEVGQNYGYTFGSGTRLTVV.

This clone was counted between two and nine times. DNA of the CDR3: TGTGCCAGTAAGGACAGGGCCAATTCACCCCTCCACTTT. It specifies CASKDRANSPLHF. This chain uses TRBV19 with TRBJ1-6; 8 nucleotides line up with TRBD1. Looked up from germline, CDR1 is LNHDA and CDR2 is SQIVND (reference sequence). The CDR3 length is 13 residues. V gave up 7 bases and J gave up 7 bases; unmatched junction bases: 3.

This clone turned up a few times. The chain couples TRBV7-2 to TRBJ1-5; 7 bases fit TRBD1. Germline CDR1 is SGHTA and CDR2 is FQGNSA. V lost 5 bases and J lost 4; bases outside the gene matches: 8. The CDR3 runs 15 residues. CDR3 residues: CASSLRQGINQPQHF. CDR3 nucleotides: TGTGCCAGCAGCCTCAGACAGGGAATAAATCAGCCCCAGCATTTT.

This clone was seen a handful of times. The V call is TRBV28, the J call TRBJ2-7, with D maybe TRBD2 (5 bases). Germline values: CDR1 MDHEN, CDR2 SYDVKM. The CDR3 runs to 13 residues. Between the trimmed V and J ends, which lost 3 bases and 4 bases, there was a span of 10 bases. Here the CDR3 DNA reads TGTGCCAGCAGTTTCAACCCGGGGTACGAGCAGTACGTC. Protein product: CASSFNPGYEQYV.

The V gene is TRBV2, the J gene TRBJ2-5, with 7 bases lining up with TRBD1. This CDR3 is 15 amino acids long. Germline V gene sequence: CDR1 SNHLY, CDR2 FYNNEI. The ends lost 8 bases at V and 5 bases at J; junction bases unmatched: 14. CDR3 loop: CASGSPLDRDETQYF. CDR3 coding DNA: TGTGCCAGCGGCTCCCCCTTAGACAGGGATGAGACCCAGTACTTC.

The chain combines TRBV2 with TRBJ2-1, with TRBD2 as a possible D gene (6 bases). Germline CDR1 reads SNHLY; CDR2 reads FYNNEI. The CDR3 extends over 14 amino acids. V was pared by 1 base and J by 7 bases, with 11 bases between. CDR3 bases: TGTGCCAGCAGTGAAGGGCGGGGATGGAATGAGCAGTTCTTC. The encoded protein is CASSEGRGWNEQFF.

This sequence joins TRBV27 and TRBJ2-7, with a possible D match to TRBD1 (6 bases). The V and J ends lost 4 bases and 2 bases respectively, with 9 bases between them. This CDR3 spans 13 amino acids. Germline CDR1 reads MNHEY; CDR2 reads SMNVEV (reference sequence). CDR3 sequence reads: CASSSSGAYEQYV. The CDR3 DNA sequence: TGTGCCAGCAGTTCATCAGGGGCCTACGAGCAGTACGTC.

The table lists this clone with a few counts. The chain couples TRBV5-4 to TRBJ2-3; D is perhaps TRBD1 (6 bases). Trimming removed 4 bases at V and 6 bases at J, with 18 bases between. Germline V gene sequence: CDR1 SGHNT, CDR2 YYREEE (reference sequence). This CDR3 spans 15 amino acids. The DNA of the CDR3 is TGTGCCAGCAGCGGGGGCGGCGCGAGCGCTGATACGCAGTATTTT. Protein sequence: CASSGGGASADTQYF.

This clone was found a few times. The chain recombines TRBV28 with TRBJ1-6, with 8 bases lining up with TRBD1. CDR1 and CDR2 (germline): MDHEN, SYDVKM. Losses at the gene ends were 2 bases for V and 5 bases for J; bases not matched to a gene: 5. The CDR3 is 16 residues long. The CDR3 here is CASSLIQGGHNSPLHF. CDR3 nucleotide sequence: TGTGCCAGCAGTTTAATACAGGGGGGCCATAATTCACCCCTCCACTTT.

The sample holds one count of this clone. V and J are TRBV6-5 and TRBJ1-1; 9 bases agree with TRBD1. The germline CDR1 and CDR2 sequences are MNHEY and SVGAGI. The CDR3 consists of 14 residues. V shed 7 bases, J shed 7 bases, and the junction held 10 bases outside the gene matches. This CDR3 is CASTLDRGAGEAFF. In DNA, the CDR3 is TGTGCCAGCACCTTGGACAGGGGCGCGGGTGAAGCTTTCTTT.

CDR3 protein: CASSYGRGIGNTIYF. In nucleotides, the CDR3 is TGTGCCAGCAGTTACGGACGCGGGATTGGAAACACCATATATTTT. The V call is TRBV6-6, the J call TRBJ1-3; D is unclear. The V gene lost 2 bases and the J gene lost 3 bases, with 11 bases spanning the gap. The length of the CDR3 is 15 residues. CDR1 is MNHNY, CDR2 SVGAGI, per germline (reference sequence).

The sample holds a few counts of this clone. The V call is TRBV6-5, the J call TRBJ1-2, with D possibly matching TRBD1 (5 bases). This CDR3 spans 16 amino acids. CDR1 is MNHEY and CDR2 is SVGAGI in the germline V gene. Trimming took off 4 bases at V and 0 bases at J, with 15 bases between the two ends. The CDR3 sequence: CASSSRQTNSNYGYTF. Written as DNA, the CDR3 is TGTGCCAGCAGTTCCCGACAGACCAACTCTAACTATGGCTACACCTTC.

This clone was seen a few times. V gene TRBV7-9 combines with J gene TRBJ2-3, with TRBD1 identical over 10 bases. J gave up 1 base and V 5 bases, and 3 bases lay outside the gene matches. Germline CDR1 SEHNR, CDR2 FQNEAQ (reference sequence). The CDR3 has 15 amino acids. The CDR3 spells CASSPGTGGTDTQYF. DNA of the CDR3: TGTGCCAGCAGCCCCGGGACAGGGGGCACAGATACGCAGTATTTT. Full variable domain (remainder filled in from reference TRBV7-9 and TRBJ2-3): DTGVSQNPRHKITKRGQNVTFRCDPISEHNRLYWYRQTLGQGPEFLTYFQNEAQLEKSRLLSDRFSAERPKGSFSTLEIQRTEQGDSAMYLCASSPGTGGTDTQYFGPGTRLTVL.